This TCR beta chain was sequenced for a study of PD-L1 blockade in urothelial cancer. Study as a whole: Men with urothelial cancer arising in the bladder made up most of the 29 patients. Blood samples contained a median 141,255 T cells. The study, taken as a whole, reports: Survival was better when pretreatment blood TCR clonality fell below the median.

The CDR3 totals 14 residues. Trimming pared 7 bases from V and 5 bases from J, leaving 15 bases between. The germline V gene has CDR1 SEHNR and CDR2 FQNEAQ (reference sequence). The repertoire was sequenced with immunoSEQ multiplex PCR; TCRdb's copy has only in-frame clones and lacks some. The sample holds around 110,000 clones; under 95% are singletons and the top ten take less than 5%. This clone was found once. Antigen: not known. Noted time point: peripheral blood 6 weeks after treatment start. Patient disease was locally advanced or metastatic urothelial carcinoma. The sequenced sample was PBMCs, obtained around atezolizumab (anti-PD-L1) treatment. The chain combines TRBV7-9 with TRBJ1-5; D is unclear. The clonotype comes from a man between 60 and 75 years old with urothelial cancer. In DNA form, the CDR3 reads TGTGCCAGCACCGGCGGAGGGCGGGATCAGCCCCAGCATTTT. This sequence encodes CASTGGGRDQPQHF. Combining the CDR3 with reference TRBV7-9 and TRBJ1-5 gives the whole variable domain DTGVSQNPRHKITKRGQNVTFRCDPISEHNRLYWYRQTLGQGPEFLTYFQNEAQLEKSRLLSDRFSAERPKGSFSTLEIQRTEQGDSAMYLCASTGGGRDQPQHFGDGTRLSIL.